These 28 T cell receptor beta chains were all obtained from the same sample, sequenced in a study of yellow fever vaccine responses in identical twins. TCRdb reanalysed the RT-PCR reads using MiXCR and keeps one entry per CDR3 protein. The table records approximately 2,500 distinct CDR3 sequences, approximately 84% of them present only once. Material: T cells from blood (PBMCs), unsorted or a sorted subset (not recorded which), obtained before or after yellow fever vaccination (not recorded which). The receptors shown here come from a woman aged 18-29 years who received the yellow fever vaccine.

The rearrangement links TRBV25-1 to TRBJ1-1; TRBD1 is a possible D gene (6 bases). Germline V gene sequence: CDR1 MGHDK, CDR2 SYGVNS. CDR3 length equals 16 residues. V shed 7 bases and J shed 1 base, with 19 bases lying between them. The CDR3 protein is CASNDPGGATNTEAFF. The CDR3 DNA sequence: TGTGCCAGCAACGATCCCGGGGGGGCGACGAACACTGAAGCTTTCTTT.

The chain employs TRBV11-3 and TRBJ2-1, with 9 nucleotides matching TRBD2. J gave up 4 bases and V 0 bases, and 1 base lay outside the gene matches. CDR1 SGHNT and CDR2 YENEEA come from the germline V gene. The CDR3 loop spans 15 amino acids. CDR3 in amino acids: CASSLEGLAYNEQFF. In DNA, the CDR3 is TGTGCCAGCAGCTTAGAGGGACTAGCATACAATGAGCAGTTCTTC.

The chain links TRBV7-9 to TRBJ2-5; D ambiguous. This CDR3 is built from 13 residues. The germline V and J ends were trimmed by 5 bases and 2 bases, with 9 bases remaining between them. Germline V gene lookup returns CDR1 SEHNR and CDR2 FQNEAQ (reference sequence). The CDR3 protein is CASSLTTQETQYF. The CDR3 coding sequence is TGTGCCAGCAGCCTAACTACGCAAGAGACCCAGTACTTC.

The rearrangement joins TRBV11-1 to TRBJ2-4; D uncertain. V lost 3 bases, J lost 8 bases, and 5 bases lay in between. Germline lookup yields CDR1 SGHAT and CDR2 FQDESV (reference sequence). The length of the CDR3 is 11 residues. The CDR3 region has the DNA TGTGCCAGCAGCTTTTCCGACATTCAGTACTTC. Translated: CASSFSDIQYF.

The chain employs TRBV10-3 and TRBJ2-1, with unresolved D. V was trimmed by 10 bases and J by 6 bases, leaving 19 bases between them. The CDR3 extends over 14 amino acids. Germline CDR1 is ENHRY and CDR2 is SYGVKD. DNA of the CDR3: TGTGCCAACAGAGCCCGCGTCGCTATCAATGAGCAGTTCTTC. Protein: CANRARVAINEQFF.

The chain has TRBV15 and TRBJ1-2; unclear D gene. Germline assignment: CDR1 LNHNV and CDR2 YYDKDF (reference sequence). Trimming took 2 bases from V and 4 from J, leaving 17 bases between them. The CDR3 loop spans 16 amino acids. The CDR3 reads CATSRSPRSGSYGYTF. In DNA, the CDR3 is TGTGCCACCAGCAGATCCCCCAGATCCGGCAGCTATGGCTACACCTTC.

J is TRBJ1-1 and V is TRBV7-9; no clear D gene. Per germline, CDR1 SEHNR and CDR2 FQNEAQ (reference sequence). The CDR3 contains 14 residues. V lost 5 bases to trimming and J lost 1 base, with 11 bases between them. Here the CDR3 DNA reads TGTGCCAGCAGCCCGACCACCGGGAACACTGAAGCTTTCTTT. It encodes CASSPTTGNTEAFF.

V and J are TRBV7-9 and TRBJ1-2, with 11 bases identical to TRBD1. This CDR3 has 14 amino acids. CDR1 is SEHNR, CDR2 FQNEAQ, per germline (reference sequence). V gave up 5 bases and J gave up 7 bases; unmatched junction bases: 6. DNA of the CDR3: TGTGCCAGCAGCGACCGGGACAGGGGGGGTGGCTACACCTTC. Encoded protein: CASSDRDRGGGYTF. The full variable domain, rest sourced from reference TRBV7-9 and TRBJ1-2, is DTGVSQNPRHKITKRGQNVTFRCDPISEHNRLYWYRQTLGQGPEFLTYFQNEAQLEKSRLLSDRFSAERPKGSFSTLEIQRTEQGDSAMYLCASSDRDRGGGYTFGSGTRLTVV.

The chain couples TRBV29-1 to TRBJ2-1; D may match TRBD1 or TRBD2 (6 bases each). Germline-derived CDR1 and CDR2 are SQVTM and ANQGSEA. There are 12 residues in the CDR3. Trimming removed 2 bases at V and 7 bases at J, with 9 bases between. CDR3 coding DNA: TGCAGCGTTGAAACAGGGAGGAATGAGCAGTTCTTC. It yields the protein CSVETGRNEQFF.

This clonotype was observed once. The DNA of the CDR3 is TGTGCCAGCAGCCGGGGACTAGCGGGTCTACTAGCCAAAAACATTCAGTACTTC. It specifies CASSRGLAGLLAKNIQYF. This chain uses TRBV25-1 with TRBJ2-4; 12 nucleotides agree with TRBD2. V lost 6 bases, J lost 0 bases, and 9 bases stayed unmatched. Germline CDR1 reads MGHDK; CDR2 reads SYGVNS. The CDR3 consists of 18 residues.

The chain employs TRBV29-1 and TRBJ2-3, with no clear D. Germline CDR1 and CDR2: SQVTM and ANQGSEA. The V and J ends lost 2 bases and 3 bases respectively, with 6 bases between them. CDR3 length: 12 residues. The CDR3 nucleotides read TGCAGCGTTGAAAGAGATACAGATACGCAGTATTTT. Translated, it gives CSVERDTDTQYF.

This clonotype is a singleton in its sample. This sequence joins TRBV28 and TRBJ2-1, with 11 bases identical to TRBD2. The CDR3 has 17 amino acids. Trimming cost V 5 bases and J 4 bases; bases outside gene matches: 10. The germline gives CDR1 MDHEN, CDR2 SYDVKM. This CDR3 is CASSPRIAGGQYNEQFF. CDR3 nucleotides: TGTGCCAGCAGTCCCCGGATAGCGGGAGGGCAGTACAATGAGCAGTTCTTC.

This clonotype was counted only a few times. The CDR3 sequence: CASSRSGDEDQPQHF. The DNA of the CDR3 is TGCGCCAGCAGCAGATCAGGGGACGAGGATCAGCCCCAGCATTTT. This chain links TRBV5-1 with TRBJ1-5; TRBD1 might be the D (6 bases). The germline V gene encodes CDR1 SGHRS and CDR2 YFSETQ. The V end lost 4 bases, the J end lost 5 bases, and 16 bases lay between the germline ends. The CDR3 runs to 15 residues.

The V and J genes are TRBV11-3 and TRBJ1-1; D remains ambiguous. Trimming cost V 5 bases and J 1 base, with 11 bases left between them. This CDR3 contains 14 residues. CDR1 is SGHNT and CDR2 is YENEEA in the germline V gene. The CDR3 reads CASSAQPTNTEAFF. The CDR3 DNA sequence: TGTGCCAGCAGCGCACAGCCCACGAACACTGAAGCTTTCTTT.

V usage is TRBV10-3 and J usage is TRBJ2-1; D gene ambiguous. Trimming cost V 6 bases and J 6 bases, with 15 bases left between them. Germline V gene lookup returns CDR1 ENHRY and CDR2 SYGVKD. The CDR3 sequence is 14 residues long. The CDR3 protein is CAIRARVAINEQFF. Here the CDR3 DNA reads TGTGCCATCAGAGCCCGCGTCGCTATCAATGAGCAGTTCTTC.

This rearrangement joins TRBV4-1 to TRBJ2-5; D is uncertain. In germline, CDR1 is MGHRA, CDR2 YSYEKL. This CDR3 comprises 11 residues. V was cut by 2 bases and J by 3 bases, with 1 base left in between. The CDR3 protein is CASSQKETQYF. CDR3 nucleotides: TGCGCCAGCAGCCAAAAAGAGACCCAGTACTTC.

This clonotype was seen a single time. The CDR3 is CASSNVDTQYF. CDR3 sequence (DNA): TGTGCCAGCAGCAACGTAGATACGCAGTATTTT. The chain uses TRBV12-3 or TRBV12-4 and TRBJ2-3; D gene ambiguous. The CDR3 runs 11 residues. V shed 6 bases and J shed 5 bases, with 6 bases lying between them.

This clonotype showed up just a few times. The chain links TRBV3-1 to TRBJ2-3, with TRBD2 identical over 7 bases. Germline V gene data show CDR1 as LGHDT and CDR2 as YNNKEL (reference sequence). The length of the CDR3 is 14 residues. V dropped 4 bases and J dropped 2; count of bases not matched to a gene: 3. CDR3 DNA sequence: TGTGCCAGCAGCCGGGAGGGCTTCACAGATACGCAGTATTTT. Translated: CASSREGFTDTQYF.

The V and J genes are TRBV12-3 or TRBV12-4 and TRBJ2-3, with a tentative D call TRBD1 (7 bases). Trimming removed 1 base from V and 5 bases from J, with 13 bases in between. The CDR3 runs to 15 residues. The CDR3 sequence is CASSLVEGAVDTQYF. CDR3 sequence (DNA): TGTGCCAGCAGTTTAGTGGAGGGGGCCGTAGATACGCAGTATTTT.

This chain links TRBV3-1 with TRBJ2-1; possible D gene TRBD1, 6 bases. The CDR3 extends over 16 amino acids. Germline-derived CDR1 and CDR2 are LGHDT and YNNKEL (reference sequence). The V and J ends lost 4 bases and 2 bases respectively, with 15 bases between them. As DNA, the CDR3 is TGTGCCAGCAGCCCAATTCGGCAGGGGCCCTACAATGAGCAGTTCTTC. As protein: CASSPIRQGPYNEQFF.

V gene TRBV10-3 combines with J gene TRBJ1-2; D unclear. This CDR3 is built from 16 residues. Germline values: CDR1 ENHRY, CDR2 SYGVKD. Trimming stripped 0 bases from V and 0 bases from J, with 11 bases between. The CDR3 nucleotides are TGTGCCATCAGTGAGTCGGAGACGGAAGCTAACTATGGCTACACCTTC. The encoded protein is CAISESETEANYGYTF.

The rearrangement links TRBV10-3 to TRBJ2-1, with no clear D. The CDR3 totals 14 residues. Germline loops: CDR1 ENHRY, CDR2 SYGVKD. V lost 8 bases and J lost 0, with 11 bases in between. CDR3 sequence reads: CAISQLDSYNEQFF. CDR3 coding DNA: TGTGCCATCTCCCAACTGGACTCCTACAATGAGCAGTTCTTC.

This clonotype was seen a few times. V is TRBV19 and J is TRBJ2-5; 10 positions match TRBD2. This CDR3 contains 15 residues. Losses at the gene ends were 10 bases for V and 5 bases for J; bases not matched to a gene: 13. Germline V gene sequence: CDR1 LNHDA, CDR2 SQIVND (reference sequence). CDR3 nucleotide sequence: TGTGCCACCCGCGATAGCGGGGGGCCGGGGGAGACCCAGTACTTC. Translation gives CATRDSGGPGETQYF.

The V and J genes are TRBV7-1 and TRBJ1-2; 7 bases agree with TRBD1. TRBV7-1 is identified as an open reading frame with a role that is uncertain. V lost 3 bases and J lost 2; bases outside the gene matches: 6. The CDR3 covers 15 residues. In DNA form, the CDR3 reads TGTGCCAGCAGCTCTCGGGACAGTCAAAACTATGGCTACACCTTC. Encoded protein: CASSSRDSQNYGYTF.

V and J are TRBV10-3 and TRBJ2-2; 8 nucleotides line up with TRBD1. V lost 9 bases to trimming and J lost 6 bases; unmatched junction nucleotides: 6. This CDR3 has 13 amino acids. In germline, CDR1 is ENHRY, CDR2 SYGVKD. CDR3 protein: CAIMDREPGELFF. CDR3 coding DNA: TGTGCCATTATGGACAGGGAGCCCGGGGAGCTGTTTTTT.

The chain links TRBV7-9 to TRBJ2-5, with D possibly matching TRBD2 (5 bases). The CDR3 extends over 13 amino acids. Germline CDR1 SEHNR, CDR2 FQNEAQ (reference sequence). V lost 5 bases, J lost 5 bases, and 12 bases lay in between. CDR3 bases: TGTGCCAGCAGCGGCCCTAGCATGGAGACCCAGTACTTC. It is translated as CASSGPSMETQYF. The full variable domain, with the rest looked up from reference TRBV7-9 and TRBJ2-5, is DTGVSQNPRHKITKRGQNVTFRCDPISEHNRLYWYRQTLGQGPEFLTYFQNEAQLEKSRLLSDRFSAERPKGSFSTLEIQRTEQGDSAMYLCASSGPSMETQYFGPGTRLLVL.

This clonotype was seen a few times. The chain is built from TRBV2 and TRBJ1-4; 8 bases match TRBD1. This CDR3 has 15 amino acids. Germline V CDR1 and CDR2: SNHLY, FYNNEI. V dropped 2 bases and J dropped 8; count of bases not matched to a gene: 7. CDR3 sequence: CASSEQGAKGEKLFF. The DNA for the CDR3 is TGTGCCAGCAGTGAACAGGGGGCAAAAGGGGAAAAACTGTTTTTT.

V is TRBV6-2 or TRBV6-3 and J is TRBJ2-7, with TRBD1 as a possible D gene (6 bases). Trimming left V 7 bases short and J 11 bases short, with 15 bases between. The CDR3 runs to 11 residues. Germline V gives CDR1 MNHEY, CDR2 SVGEGT. The CDR3 nucleotides read TGTGCCAGCACTAATGGGGGCATCAAGTACGTC. The encoded protein is CASTNGGIKYV.